The sequence of this T cell receptor beta chain was determined in a study of T cells in tuberculosis. Whole-study results and caveats: Shorter CDR3-alpha in active tuberculosis partly drove smaller distances. Using the GMM-specific repertoire gave around 90% accuracy versus 60% to 70% with motifs.

Time point in this sample: new active TB diagnosis, blood taken before or within 7 days of starting treatment. The CDR3 is 17 amino acids. The V end was cut by 5 bases, the J end by 0 bases, with 18 bases between. Germline V gene lookup returns CDR1 SGHVS and CDR2 FQNEAQ. The data were produced by immunoSEQ multiplex PCR, yet TCRdb's version contains in-frame clones alone and is incomplete. The repertoire holds tens of thousands of clones, with approximately 90% as singletons. With respect to this clone: Its antigen is currently unknown.

This chain links TRBV7-8 with TRBJ2-3; a weak D match, TRBD2 (6 bases). The sequences come from PBMCs, collected at tuberculosis diagnosis. The clonotype comes from an adult with tuberculosis. CDR3 residues: CASSPLPRGTSTDTQYF. The CDR3 nucleotides are TGTGCCAGCAGCCCCTTACCTCGGGGGACTAGCACAGATACGCAGTATTTT.